A single TCR beta chain is shown here with its context. The length of the CDR3 is 14 residues. Germline V CDR1 and CDR2: SGHAT, FQNNGV. Losses at the gene ends were 4 bases for V and 1 base for J; bases not matched to a gene: 3. This entry comes from a study of shared clonotypes between healthy human individuals. Profiling relied on immunoSEQ multiplex PCR, and the TCRdb table lists in-frame clones only, not all of them. The sample lists some 1,600,000 clones, 95% to 99% occurring once. The V call is TRBV11-2, the J call TRBJ1-1, with 7 bases aligning to TRBD1. Sample: naive CD4+ T cells sorted from blood. Sample subset: CD45RA+ positively selected. This clonotype was obtained from a man aged 25-45 years in good health. CDR3 residues: CASSYRQGNTEAFF. The CDR3 DNA reads as TGTGCCAGCAGCTATCGACAGGGGAACACTGAAGCTTTCTTT.